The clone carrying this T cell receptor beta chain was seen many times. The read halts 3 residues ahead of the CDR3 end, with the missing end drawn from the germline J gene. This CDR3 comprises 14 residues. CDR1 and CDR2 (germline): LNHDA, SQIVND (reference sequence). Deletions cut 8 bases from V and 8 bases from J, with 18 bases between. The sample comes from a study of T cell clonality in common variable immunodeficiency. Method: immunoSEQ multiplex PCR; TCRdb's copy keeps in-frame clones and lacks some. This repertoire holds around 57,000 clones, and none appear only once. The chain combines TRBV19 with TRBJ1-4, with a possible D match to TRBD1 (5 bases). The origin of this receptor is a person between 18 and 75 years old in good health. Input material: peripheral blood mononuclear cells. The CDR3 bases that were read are TGTGCCAGTGCCAACCCGCAGGGAGACGAAAAA. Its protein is CASANPQGDEK. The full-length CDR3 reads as CASANPQGDEKLFF.